This paragraph covers one T cell receptor (beta chain) sequence. The source of the sample is a study of blood T cell repertoires in COVID-19. Across the study: Nucleic acid was either cDNA or gDNA, and it came from T cells, B-cell-depleted T cells, or PBMCs.

The CDR3 covers 15 residues. The germline gives CDR1 SGHRS, CDR2 YFSETQ. The V segment lost 1 base and the J segment 3 bases; nucleotides outside the gene matches: 5. Methods used by the authors: Nucleated cell counts were estimated from reference gene primer amplification. Profiled with immunoSEQ multiplex PCR; TCRdb holds only in-frame clones, not every one. D and trimming come from the DNA, and the V and J calls and clone size come from that table. The sample lists about 170,000 clones, over 70% occurring once. The chain combines TRBV5-1 with TRBJ2-5, with TRBD1 matching 8 bases. Specimen: peripheral blood. This sequence was found in a woman in her sixties with acute or convalescent COVID-19. The CDR3 sequence is CASSLTQGAEETQYF. The CDR3 region has the DNA TGCGCCAGCAGCTTGACCCAGGGGGCGGAAGAGACCCAGTACTTC.